The present TCR beta chain was sequenced within a study of blood T cell repertoires in COVID-19. Study processing details: The authors estimated nucleated cell counts from reference gene primer amplification. Some clones are missing from TCRdb's copy, which holds only in-frame ones; the method was immunoSEQ multiplex PCR. That table gives V, J and clone size, and the DNA gave D and trimming. Here the sample spans 200,000 to 250,000 clones, around 81% being singletons. The ends were cut back, 7 bases at V and 1 base at J, with 10 bases in the middle. CDR1 is KGHSH and CDR2 is LQKENI in the germline V gene. The CDR3 totals 13 residues.

This clonotype originated in a woman aged 70-85 years with acute or convalescent COVID-19. The sequenced sample consisted of peripheral blood. This chain joins TRBV18 and TRBJ2-5; tentatively, D is TRBD1 (5 bases). The CDR3 DNA follows: TGTGCCAGCTGCGAGGACACCCAAGAGACCCAGTACTTC. Protein product: CASCEDTQETQYF.